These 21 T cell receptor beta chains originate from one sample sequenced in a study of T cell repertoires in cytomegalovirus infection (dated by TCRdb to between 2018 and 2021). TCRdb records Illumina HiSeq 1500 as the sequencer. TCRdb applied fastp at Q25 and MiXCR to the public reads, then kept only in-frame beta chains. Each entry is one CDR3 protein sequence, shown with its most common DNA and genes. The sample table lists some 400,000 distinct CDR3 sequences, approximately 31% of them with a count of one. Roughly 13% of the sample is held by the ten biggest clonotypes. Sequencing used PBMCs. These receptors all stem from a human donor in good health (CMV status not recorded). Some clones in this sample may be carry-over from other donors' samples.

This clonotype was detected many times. Here the CDR3 reads CASSMRDTDTGELFF. Here the CDR3 DNA reads TGTGCCAGTAGTATGCGGGACACAGACACCGGGGAGCTGTTTTTT. The genes are TRBV19 and TRBJ2-2, with D possibly called TRBD1 or TRBD2 (6 bases each). This CDR3 spans 15 amino acids. V lost 3 bases and J 3 bases, leaving 11 bases between the germline ends. Germline lookup yields CDR1 LNHDA and CDR2 SQIVND (reference sequence). The complete variable domain, with remaining parts taken from reference TRBV19 and TRBJ2-2, reads DGGITQSPKYLFRKEGQNVTLSCEQNLNHDAMYWYRQDPGQGLRLIYYSQIVNDFQKGDIAEGYSVSREKKESFPLTVTSAQKNPTAFYLCASSMRDTDTGELFFGEGSRLTVL.

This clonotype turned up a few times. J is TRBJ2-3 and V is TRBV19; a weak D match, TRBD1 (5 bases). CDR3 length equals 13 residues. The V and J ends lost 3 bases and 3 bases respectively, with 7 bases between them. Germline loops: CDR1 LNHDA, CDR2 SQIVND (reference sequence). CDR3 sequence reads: CASSIRQTDTQYF. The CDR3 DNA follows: TGTGCCAGTAGTATCCGACAGACAGATACGCAGTATTTT.

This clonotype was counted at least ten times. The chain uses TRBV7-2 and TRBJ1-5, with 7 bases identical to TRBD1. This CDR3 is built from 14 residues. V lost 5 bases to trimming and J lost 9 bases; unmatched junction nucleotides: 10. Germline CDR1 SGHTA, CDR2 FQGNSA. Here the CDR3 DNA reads TGTGCCAGCAGCCAGGGACAGTTCCGTTGGCCCCAGCATTTT. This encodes CASSQGQFRWPQHF.

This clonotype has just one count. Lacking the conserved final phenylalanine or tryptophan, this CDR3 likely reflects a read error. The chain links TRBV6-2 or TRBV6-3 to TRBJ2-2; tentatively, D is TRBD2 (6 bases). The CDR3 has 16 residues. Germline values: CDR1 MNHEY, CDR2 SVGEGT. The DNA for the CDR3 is TGTTCCAGCAGTTACCGGAAGGCTAGCGACACCGTGGAGCTGTTTTTG. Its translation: CSSSYRKASDTVELFL.

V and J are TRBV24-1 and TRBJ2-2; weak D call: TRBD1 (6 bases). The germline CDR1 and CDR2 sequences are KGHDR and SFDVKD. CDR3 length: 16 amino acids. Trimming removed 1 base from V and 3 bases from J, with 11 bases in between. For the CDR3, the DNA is TGTGCCACCAGTGATTTAACAGGGAGAGACACCGGGGAGCTGTTTTTT. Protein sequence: CATSDLTGRDTGELFF.

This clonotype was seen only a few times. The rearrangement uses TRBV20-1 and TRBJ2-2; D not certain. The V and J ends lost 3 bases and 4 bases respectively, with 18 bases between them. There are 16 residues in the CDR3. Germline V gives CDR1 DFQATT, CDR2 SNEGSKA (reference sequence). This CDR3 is CSASGVRKVSTGELFF. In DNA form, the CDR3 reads TGCAGTGCTAGCGGTGTACGGAAGGTTTCCACCGGGGAGCTGTTTTTT.

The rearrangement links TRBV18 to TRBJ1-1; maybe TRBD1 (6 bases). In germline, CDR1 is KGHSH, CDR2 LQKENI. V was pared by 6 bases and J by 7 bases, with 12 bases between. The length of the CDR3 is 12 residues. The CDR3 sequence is CASSHRDNEAFF. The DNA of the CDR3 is TGTGCCAGCTCCCACCGGGACAATGAAGCTTTCTTT.

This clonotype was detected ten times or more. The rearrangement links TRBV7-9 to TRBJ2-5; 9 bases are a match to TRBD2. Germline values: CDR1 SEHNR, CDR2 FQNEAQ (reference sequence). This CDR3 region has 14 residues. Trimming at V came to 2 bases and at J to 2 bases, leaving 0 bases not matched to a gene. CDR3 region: CASSLLAGQETQYF. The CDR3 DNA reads TGTGCCAGCAGCTTACTAGCGGGGCAAGAGACCCAGTACTTC.

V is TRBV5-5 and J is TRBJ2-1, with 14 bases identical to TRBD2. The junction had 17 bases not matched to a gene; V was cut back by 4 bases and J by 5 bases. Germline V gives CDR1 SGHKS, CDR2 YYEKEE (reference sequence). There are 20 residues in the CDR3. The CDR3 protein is CASSVPPGLAGAAGDNEQFF. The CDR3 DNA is TGTGCCAGCAGCGTCCCCCCGGGACTAGCGGGGGCAGCCGGCGACAATGAGCAGTTCTTC.

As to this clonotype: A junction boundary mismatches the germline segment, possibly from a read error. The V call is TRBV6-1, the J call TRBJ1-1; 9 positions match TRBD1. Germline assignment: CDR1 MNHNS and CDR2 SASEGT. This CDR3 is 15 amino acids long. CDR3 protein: CAISVLDRGGTEDFF. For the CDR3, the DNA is TGTGCCATCAGTGTCCTGGACAGGGGAGGCACTGAAGATTTCTTT.

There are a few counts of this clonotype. Written as DNA, the CDR3 is TGTGCCAGCAGCCCCGACAAGGGTTGGCCCGAAAAACTGTTTTTT. Amino acids: CASSPDKGWPEKLFF. The V gene is TRBV12-3 or TRBV12-4, the J gene TRBJ1-4; no clear D. Trimming shortened V by 6 bases and J by 8 bases, and 19 bases separated the two germline ends. This CDR3 contains 15 residues.

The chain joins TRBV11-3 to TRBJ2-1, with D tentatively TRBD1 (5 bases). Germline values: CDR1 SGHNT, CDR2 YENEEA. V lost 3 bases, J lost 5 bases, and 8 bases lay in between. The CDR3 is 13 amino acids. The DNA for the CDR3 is TGTGCCAGCAGCTTTGGACAAGACAATGAGCAGTTCTTC. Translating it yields CASSFGQDNEQFF.

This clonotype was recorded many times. The CDR3 reads CASSFTGGGYNEQFF. CDR3 coding DNA: TGTGCCAGCAGTTTTACAGGGGGGGGCTACAATGAGCAGTTCTTC. V and J are TRBV6-5 and TRBJ2-1; TRBD1 is a possible D gene (8 bases). The germline V and J ends were trimmed by 4 bases and 3 bases, with 13 bases remaining between them. The germline V gene has CDR1 MNHEY and CDR2 SVGAGI. This CDR3 has 15 amino acids.

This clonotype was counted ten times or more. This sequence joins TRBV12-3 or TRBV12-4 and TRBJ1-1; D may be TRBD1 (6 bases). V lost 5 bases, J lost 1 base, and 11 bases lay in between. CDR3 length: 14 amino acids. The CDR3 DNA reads TGTGCCAGCAGTCAACAGGGAGGGAACACTGAAGCTTTCTTT. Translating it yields CASSQQGGNTEAFF.

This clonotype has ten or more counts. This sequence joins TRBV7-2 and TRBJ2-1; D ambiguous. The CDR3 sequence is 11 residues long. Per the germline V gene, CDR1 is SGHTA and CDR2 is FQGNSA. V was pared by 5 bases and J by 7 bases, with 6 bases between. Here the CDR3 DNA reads TGTGCCAGCAGCCAAATAAATGAGCAGTTCTTC. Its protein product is CASSQINEQFF. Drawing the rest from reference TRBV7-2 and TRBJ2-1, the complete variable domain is GAGVSQSPSNKVTEKGKDVELRCDPISGHTALYWYRQSLGQGLEFLIYFQGNSAPDKSGLPSDRFSAERTGGSVSTLTIQRTQQEDSAVYLCASSQINEQFFGPGTRLTVL.

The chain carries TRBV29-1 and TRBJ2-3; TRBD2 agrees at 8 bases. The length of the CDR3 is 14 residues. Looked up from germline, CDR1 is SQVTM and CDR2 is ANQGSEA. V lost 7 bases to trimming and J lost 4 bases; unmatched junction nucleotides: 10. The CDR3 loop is CSARRGGFSDTQYF. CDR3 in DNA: TGCAGCGCCCGACGGGGGGGCTTTTCAGATACGCAGTATTTT.

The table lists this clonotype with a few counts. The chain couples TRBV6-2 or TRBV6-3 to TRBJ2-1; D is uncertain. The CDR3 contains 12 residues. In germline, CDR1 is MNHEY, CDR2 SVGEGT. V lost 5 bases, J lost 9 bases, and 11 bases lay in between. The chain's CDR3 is CASSTSGPEQFF. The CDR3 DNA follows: TGTGCCAGCAGTACCTCCGGGCCTGAGCAGTTCTTC.

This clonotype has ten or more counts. Here the CDR3 DNA reads TGTGCCAGCAGCTTAGATCGGGCTCAGCCCCAGCATTTT. Protein: CASSLDRAQPQHF. V gene TRBV11-2 combines with J gene TRBJ1-5; D gene uncertain. V gave up 0 bases and J gave up 6 bases, with 6 bases separating them. CDR1 and CDR2 from the germline V gene are SGHAT and FQNNGV. The CDR3 extends over 13 amino acids.

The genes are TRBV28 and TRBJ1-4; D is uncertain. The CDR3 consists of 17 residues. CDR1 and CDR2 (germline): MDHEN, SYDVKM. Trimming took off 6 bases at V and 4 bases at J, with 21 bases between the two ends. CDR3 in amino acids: CASSRLRAVINNEKLFF. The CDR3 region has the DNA TGTGCCAGCAGCCGTTTGAGGGCAGTAATTAATAATGAAAAACTGTTTTTT.

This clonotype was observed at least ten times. CDR3 in DNA: TGTGCCAGCAGCTTAAAGGCAGGGGCCTACGAGCAGTACTTC. Residues: CASSLKAGAYEQYF. J is TRBJ2-7 and V is TRBV7-3, with D possibly TRBD1 on 6 matching bases. Germline V gene sequence: CDR1 SGHTA, CDR2 FQGTGA. Trimming left V 1 base short and J 2 bases short, with 9 bases between. The CDR3 contains 14 residues.

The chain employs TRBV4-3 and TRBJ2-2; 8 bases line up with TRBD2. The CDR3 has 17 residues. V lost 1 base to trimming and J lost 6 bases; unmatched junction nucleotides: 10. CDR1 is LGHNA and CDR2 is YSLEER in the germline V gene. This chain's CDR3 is CASSQGGTRVLAGELFF. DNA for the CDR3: TGCGCCAGCAGCCAAGGAGGGACTAGGGTGCTGGCCGGGGAGCTGTTTTTT.